Included here is one TCR beta chain sequence, with context. The antigen is not known. This sample stems from a study of T-cell memory formation after mild COVID-19. Study summary: In these data, TCR clusters were largely donor specific. Study observations and caveats: Largely, contracting CD4+ clones fell within CM and EM, and contracting CD8+ clones within EMRA.

The V gene's germline CDR1 is SGHRS and CDR2 YFSETQ. V was clipped by 4 bases and J by 8 bases; unmatched bases: 8. CDR3 length equals 14 residues. TCRdb used MiXCR to reprocess the 5' RACE reads, holding one entry per CDR3 protein. This table has 150,000 to 200,000 distinct CDR3 sequences, 16% appearing once. The source is an adult woman who had mild COVID-19 (a few samples of this study predate the infection). Cell type and time point are not known. The rearrangement uses TRBV5-1 and TRBJ1-1, with 10 bases identical to TRBD1. The sequenced sample consisted of PBMCs or a T cell subset sorted from them (not recorded which). The CDR3 nucleotides read TGCGCCAGCAGCGCGGGACAGGGGATGGGAGAAGCTTTCTTT. Protein product: CASSAGQGMGEAFF.